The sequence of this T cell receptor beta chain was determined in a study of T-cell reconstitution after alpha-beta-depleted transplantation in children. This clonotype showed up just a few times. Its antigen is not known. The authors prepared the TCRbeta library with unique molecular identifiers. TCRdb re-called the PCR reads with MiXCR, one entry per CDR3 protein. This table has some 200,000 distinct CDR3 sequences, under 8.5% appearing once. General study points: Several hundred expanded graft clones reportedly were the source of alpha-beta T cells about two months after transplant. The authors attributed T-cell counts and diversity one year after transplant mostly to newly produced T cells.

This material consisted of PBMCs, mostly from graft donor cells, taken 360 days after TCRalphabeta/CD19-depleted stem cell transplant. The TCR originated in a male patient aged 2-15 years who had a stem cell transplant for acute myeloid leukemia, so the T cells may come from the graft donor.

The CDR3 bases are TGCAGCATCCTAGCGGGAGGTTACGAGCAGTACTTC. It encodes CSILAGGYEQYF. The V gene is TRBV29-1, the J gene TRBJ2-7, with TRBD2 identical over 11 bases. This CDR3 comprises 12 residues. Losses at the gene ends were 8 bases for V and 4 bases for J; bases not matched to a gene: 4. CDR1 is SQVTM, CDR2 ANQGSEA, per germline.